The 24 T cell receptor beta chains presented below share a single source sample, sequenced in a study of T cells in Graves' hyperthyroidism and ophthalmopathy. TCR beta CDR3 regions were amplified from RNA. Researchers ran a first-round RT-PCR on the TCR CDR3 using the HTBI primer set. TCRdb re-analysed the multiplex PCR reads in MiXCR, keeping a single row per CDR3 protein. Among roughly 700,000 distinct CDR3 sequences listed, 17% were seen once. Sequencing input: blood. These receptors all stem from a man between 50 and 59 years old with Graves' hyperthyroidism.

This clonotype was counted at least ten times. This chain links TRBV10-1 with TRBJ2-7; TRBD2 matches 11 bases. Germline V gene sequence: CDR1 WNHNN, CDR2 SYGVQD (reference sequence). The CDR3 has 13 residues. V shed 3 bases and J 7 bases; nucleotides not matched to a gene: 2. CDR3: CASSDRTSGEQYF. CDR3 bases: TGCGCCAGCAGTGATAGGACTAGCGGGGAGCAGTACTTC.

This clonotype came up many times. The V gene is TRBV13, the J gene TRBJ1-2, with a possible D match to TRBD1 (6 bases). The CDR3 consists of 14 residues. V lost 4 bases and J 4 bases, leaving 13 bases between the germline ends. Germline values: CDR1 PRHDT, CDR2 FYEKMQ (reference sequence). CDR3 sequence: CASSSQGTPYGYTF. For the CDR3, the DNA is TGTGCCAGCAGCTCTCAGGGGACTCCCTATGGCTACACCTTC.

This sequence joins TRBV10-1 and TRBJ2-2; maybe TRBD1 (6 bases). Germline V gives CDR1 WNHNN, CDR2 SYGVQD (reference sequence). The CDR3 loop spans 15 amino acids. V lost 0 bases, J lost 7 bases, and 12 bases lay in between. The CDR3 DNA sequence: TGCGCCAGCAGTGAGTCGGGGGCGGGCGACGGGGAGCTGTTTTTT. It translates to CASSESGAGDGELFF.

This clonotype was seen ten or more times. The chain joins TRBV6-1 to TRBJ2-7, with D possibly being TRBD1 (6 bases). This CDR3 is 14 amino acids long. CDR1 and CDR2 (germline): MNHNS, SASEGT. Trimming removed 5 bases at V and 2 bases at J, with 13 bases between. DNA for the CDR3: TGTGCCAGCAGTCGGGACACTTTTACCTACGAGCAGTACTTC. Residues: CASSRDTFTYEQYF.

This clonotype was picked up many times. The chain joins TRBV28 to TRBJ1-2; D ambiguous. Trimming cost V 7 bases and J 4 bases, with 13 bases left between them. The germline V gene encodes CDR1 MDHEN and CDR2 SYDVKM. There are 13 residues in the CDR3. For the CDR3, the DNA is TGTGCCAGCACCGTACCTTTGGGCTATGGCTACACCTTC. Translation gives CASTVPLGYGYTF.

At least ten counts were recorded for this clonotype. The chain combines TRBV7-6 with TRBJ2-3, with TRBD2 matching over 12 bases. After removal of 1 base from V and 4 bases from J, the junction contained 3 bases not matched to a gene. CDR1 is SGHVS, CDR2 FNYEAQ, per germline. This CDR3 region has 16 residues. The CDR3 loop reads CASSLVTSGSADTQYF. The CDR3 DNA reads TGTGCCAGCAGCTTAGTGACTAGCGGGAGTGCAGATACGCAGTATTTT.

The table lists this clonotype with a few counts. The chain carries TRBV20-1 and TRBJ2-1, with 16 nucleotides matching TRBD2. Germline CDR1 is DFQATT and CDR2 is SNEGSKA (reference sequence). Trimming took 2 bases from V and 0 from J; bases not matched to a gene: 7. This CDR3 has 19 residues. The CDR3 nucleotides read TGCAGTGCTAGATCCGATGGGACTAGCGGGAGGGTCTCCTACAATGAGCAGTTCTTC. Protein product: CSARSDGTSGRVSYNEQFF.

In its sample, this clonotype was seen many times. V usage is TRBV7-2 and J usage is TRBJ2-3; D remains ambiguous. Per germline, CDR1 SGHTA and CDR2 FQGNSA. The ends were cut back, 0 bases at V and 2 bases at J, with 9 bases in the middle. The CDR3 has 15 amino acids. In nucleotides, the CDR3 is TGTGCCAGCAGCTTAGCAAGCCAGGTCACAGATACGCAGTATTTT. It is translated as CASSLASQVTDTQYF.

Details on this clonotype: This may be a read error: a much more frequent sequence differs by one nucleotide. The CDR3 DNA is TGTGCCAGCAGCCAAGACAGTACCTATGGCTACACCTTC. As protein: CASSQDSTYGYTF. This rearrangement joins TRBV9 to TRBJ1-2; tentative D call: TRBD1 (5 bases). Germline CDR1 reads SGDLS; CDR2 reads YYNGEE. The CDR3 consists of 13 residues. With 4 bases removed from V and 4 bases from J, the gap between germline ends came to 11 bases.

There are many counts of this clonotype. The CDR3 sequence is CSVERGRLQETQYF. CDR3 DNA sequence: TGCAGCGTTGAAAGGGGACGGCTCCAAGAGACCCAGTACTTC. V usage is TRBV29-1 and J usage is TRBJ2-5, with D perhaps given as TRBD1 or TRBD2 (5 bases each). The V gene lost 2 bases and the J gene lost 1 base, with 11 bases spanning the gap. CDR3 size: 14 residues. Germline lookup yields CDR1 SQVTM and CDR2 ANQGSEA.

Many counts were recorded for this clonotype. The chain combines TRBV20-1 with TRBJ1-1; 7 bases align to TRBD1. CDR3 length: 13 residues. The germline V gene encodes CDR1 DFQATT and CDR2 SNEGSKA (reference sequence). Germline trimming cut 8 bases from V and 7 bases from J; bases unmatched to any gene: 13. The CDR3 sequence is CSPSDRASFEAFF. CDR3 coding DNA: TGCAGTCCCAGTGACAGGGCCTCCTTTGAAGCTTTCTTT.

This CDR3 is CASSSEYSGLNHYEQYF. Written as DNA, the CDR3 is TGTGCCAGCAGCTCAGAGTATTCGGGACTGAACCACTACGAGCAGTACTTC. The V gene is TRBV7-9, the J gene TRBJ2-7, with D possibly being TRBD2 (6 bases). Between the trimmed V and J ends, which lost 4 bases and 3 bases, there was a span of 22 bases. The CDR3 is 17 residues long. Germline V gene sequence: CDR1 SEHNR, CDR2 FQNEAQ (reference sequence).

The chain has TRBV14 and TRBJ2-1; the D gene is possibly TRBD2 (5 bases). Trimming cost V 0 bases and J 10 bases, with 13 bases left between them. CDR3 length equals 14 residues. Germline CDR1 reads SGHDN; CDR2 reads FVKESK. The CDR3 sequence is CASSQERGLDEQFF. The CDR3, as DNA: TGTGCCAGCAGCCAAGAACGGGGATTGGACGAGCAGTTCTTC.

The chain recombines TRBV10-1 with TRBJ2-1; weak D call: TRBD1 (6 bases). This CDR3 comprises 17 residues. Looked up from germline, CDR1 is WNHNN and CDR2 is SYGVQD (reference sequence). The ends were cut back, 3 bases at V and 5 bases at J, with 20 bases in the middle. The DNA of the CDR3 is TGCGCCAGCAGTGACAGAACAGGGATCAGTTGGGACAATGAGCAGTTCTTC. This codes for CASSDRTGISWDNEQFF.

This clonotype was recorded a few times. This chain links TRBV19 with TRBJ2-2; D is possibly TRBD1 (6 bases). The V end was cut by 6 bases, the J end by 4 bases, with 12 bases between. CDR3 size: 14 residues. Germline V gives CDR1 LNHDA, CDR2 SQIVND (reference sequence). The DNA of the CDR3 is TGTGCCAGTAGACAGGGTATTGGCACCGGGGAGCTGTTTTTT. Its protein product is CASRQGIGTGELFF.

In this sample, this clonotype turned up many times. The gene calls are TRBV28 and TRBJ2-3; D is unclear. CDR3 length: 13 residues. The germline CDR1 and CDR2 sequences are MDHEN and SYDVKM. V was trimmed by 9 bases and J by 4 bases, leaving 14 bases between them. CDR3 nucleotide sequence: TGTGCCAGTCTTCGGAAGCTCCCAGATACGCAGTATTTT. This encodes CASLRKLPDTQYF.

This clonotype was seen ten or more times. The chain joins TRBV2 to TRBJ2-7, with D unclear. Germline V gives CDR1 SNHLY, CDR2 FYNNEI. The CDR3 runs to 13 residues. V was pared by 3 bases and J by 0 bases, with 6 bases between. Here the CDR3 DNA reads TGTGCCAGCAGTGACATCCTCTCCTACGAGCAGTACTTC. Its protein is CASSDILSYEQYF.

This clonotype was counted at least ten times. The rearrangement uses TRBV28 and TRBJ1-1; TRBD1 matches at 8 bases. J was trimmed by 0 bases and V by 7 bases; bases with no gene match: 4. The CDR3 runs 14 residues. Germline CDR1 MDHEN, CDR2 SYDVKM. In DNA, the CDR3 is TGTGCCAGCATTAGGACAGGGCTGAACACTGAAGCTTTCTTT. This encodes CASIRTGLNTEAFF.

In its sample, this clonotype was seen a few times. This sequence joins TRBV30 and TRBJ2-3; D is undetermined. The CDR3 totals 14 residues. V was shortened by 2 bases and J by 2 bases, with 11 bases between the two germline ends. CDR1 is GTSNPN, CDR2 SVGIG, per germline (reference sequence). CDR3 DNA sequence: TGTGCCTGGAGTAGGACGGTCCTCACAGATACGCAGTATTTT. Translating gives CAWSRTVLTDTQYF.

This clonotype was picked up many times. CDR3 bases: TGCAGCGCGGGGACAGCAGCGGGAACGACAGATACGCAGTATTTT. Protein: CSAGTAAGTTDTQYF. This sequence joins TRBV29-1 and TRBJ2-3; the D call may be TRBD1 or TRBD2 (7 bases each). This CDR3 has 15 amino acids. The ends were cut back, 7 bases at V and 3 bases at J, with 20 bases in the middle. The germline CDR1 and CDR2 sequences are SQVTM and ANQGSEA.

This clonotype has just a few counts. The chain links TRBV5-1 to TRBJ2-3; TRBD2 aligns across 9 bases. Germline loops: CDR1 SGHRS, CDR2 YFSETQ. J was trimmed by 6 bases and V by 0 bases; bases with no gene match: 5. The CDR3 runs 15 residues. CDR3 sequence reads: CASSLVAGEWDTQYF. The DNA of the CDR3 is TGCGCCAGCAGCTTGGTAGCGGGAGAGTGGGATACGCAGTATTTT.

The chain combines TRBV9 with TRBJ2-1; D remains ambiguous. The CDR3 has 14 amino acids. Trimming removed 0 bases from V and 4 bases from J, with 8 bases in between. The germline V gene has CDR1 SGDLS and CDR2 YYNGEE. The CDR3 here is CASSVAHHYNEQFF. CDR3 bases: TGTGCCAGCAGCGTAGCGCATCATTACAATGAGCAGTTCTTC. Full variable domain (outside the CDR3, taken from reference TRBV9 and TRBJ2-1): DSGVTQTPKHLITATGQRVTLRCSPRSGDLSVYWYQQSLDQGLQFLIQYYNGEERAKGNILERFSAQQFPDLHSELNLSSLELGDSALYFCASSVAHHYNEQFFGPGTRLTVL.

The chain uses TRBV3-1 and TRBJ2-7, with D perhaps assigned TRBD1 or TRBD2 (6 bases each). V shed 1 base and J shed 4 bases, with 23 bases lying between them. Germline values: CDR1 LGHDT, CDR2 YNNKEL (reference sequence). The CDR3 runs 18 residues. CDR3 region: CASSQVRFWGQGGYEQYF. The DNA for the CDR3 is TGTGCCAGCAGCCAAGTTCGGTTCTGGGGGCAAGGGGGGTACGAGCAGTACTTC.

This clonotype was counted at least ten times. The gene calls are TRBV2 and TRBJ2-5, with D perhaps matching TRBD1 or TRBD2 (6 bases each). Looked up from germline, CDR1 is SNHLY and CDR2 is FYNNEI. The CDR3 is 15 residues long. V was shortened by 2 bases and J by 0 bases, with 10 bases between the two germline ends. The CDR3 coding sequence is TGTGCCAGCAGTGAACAGGGGACTGACCAAGAGACCCAGTACTTC. Protein sequence: CASSEQGTDQETQYF.